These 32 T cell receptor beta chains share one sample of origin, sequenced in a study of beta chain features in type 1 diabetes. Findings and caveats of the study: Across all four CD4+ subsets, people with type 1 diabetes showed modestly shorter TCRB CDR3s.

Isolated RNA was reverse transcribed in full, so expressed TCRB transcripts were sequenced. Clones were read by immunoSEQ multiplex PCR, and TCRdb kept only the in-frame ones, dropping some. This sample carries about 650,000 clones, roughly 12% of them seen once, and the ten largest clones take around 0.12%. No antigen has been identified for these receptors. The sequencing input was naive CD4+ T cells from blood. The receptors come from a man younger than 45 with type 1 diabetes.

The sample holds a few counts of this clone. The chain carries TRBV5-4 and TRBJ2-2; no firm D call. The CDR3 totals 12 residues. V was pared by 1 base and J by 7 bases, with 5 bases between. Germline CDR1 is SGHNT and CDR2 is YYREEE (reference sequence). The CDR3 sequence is CASSLLIGELFF. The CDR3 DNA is TGTGCCAGCAGCTTGCTAATCGGGGAGCTGTTTTTT.

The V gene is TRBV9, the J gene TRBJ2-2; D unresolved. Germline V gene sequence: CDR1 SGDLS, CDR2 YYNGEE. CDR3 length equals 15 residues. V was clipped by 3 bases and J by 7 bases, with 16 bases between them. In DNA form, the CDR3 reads TGTGCCAGCAGCGCCAGCTTAGCCAGATACGGGGAGCTGTTTTTT. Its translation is CASSASLARYGELFF.

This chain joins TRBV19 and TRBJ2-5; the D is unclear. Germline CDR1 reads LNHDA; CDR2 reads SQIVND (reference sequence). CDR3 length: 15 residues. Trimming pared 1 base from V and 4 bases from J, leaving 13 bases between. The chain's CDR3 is CASSIALGVGETQYF. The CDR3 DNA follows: TGTGCCAGTAGTATAGCCCTCGGAGTGGGAGAGACCCAGTACTTC. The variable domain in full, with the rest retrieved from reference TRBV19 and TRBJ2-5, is DGGITQSPKYLFRKEGQNVTLSCEQNLNHDAMYWYRQDPGQGLRLIYYSQIVNDFQKGDIAEGYSVSREKKESFPLTVTSAQKNPTAFYLCASSIALGVGETQYFGPGTRLLVL.

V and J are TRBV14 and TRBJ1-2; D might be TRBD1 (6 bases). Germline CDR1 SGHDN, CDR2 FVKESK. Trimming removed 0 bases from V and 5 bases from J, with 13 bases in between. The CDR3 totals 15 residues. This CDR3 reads CASSQDEGHAYGYTF. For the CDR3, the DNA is TGTGCCAGCAGCCAAGATGAGGGACACGCTTATGGCTACACCTTC.

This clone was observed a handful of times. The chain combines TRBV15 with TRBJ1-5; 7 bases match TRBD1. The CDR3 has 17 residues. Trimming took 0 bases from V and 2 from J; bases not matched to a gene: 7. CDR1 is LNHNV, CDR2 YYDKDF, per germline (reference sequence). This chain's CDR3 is CATSRDPQGEGNQPQHF. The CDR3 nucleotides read TGTGCCACCAGCAGAGATCCCCAGGGGGAGGGCAATCAGCCCCAGCATTTT.

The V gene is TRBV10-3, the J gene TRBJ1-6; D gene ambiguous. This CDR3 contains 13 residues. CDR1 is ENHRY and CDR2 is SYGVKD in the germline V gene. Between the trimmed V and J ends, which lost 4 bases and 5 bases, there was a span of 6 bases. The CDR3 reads CAISGQHNSPLHF. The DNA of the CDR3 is TGTGCCATCAGTGGTCAGCATAATTCACCCCTCCACTTT.

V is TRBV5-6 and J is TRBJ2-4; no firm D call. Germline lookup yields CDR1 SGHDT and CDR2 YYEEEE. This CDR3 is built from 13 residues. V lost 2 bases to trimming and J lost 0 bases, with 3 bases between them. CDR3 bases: TGTGCCAGCAGCTTCCCAGCCAAAAACATTCAGTACTTC. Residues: CASSFPAKNIQYF.

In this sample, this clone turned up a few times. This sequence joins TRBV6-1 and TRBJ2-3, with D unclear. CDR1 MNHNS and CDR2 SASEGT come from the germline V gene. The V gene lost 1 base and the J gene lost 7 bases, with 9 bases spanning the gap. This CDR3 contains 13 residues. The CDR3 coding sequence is TGTGCCAGCAGTGAAGTGCTGATGAATACGCAGTATTTT. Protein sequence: CASSEVLMNTQYF.

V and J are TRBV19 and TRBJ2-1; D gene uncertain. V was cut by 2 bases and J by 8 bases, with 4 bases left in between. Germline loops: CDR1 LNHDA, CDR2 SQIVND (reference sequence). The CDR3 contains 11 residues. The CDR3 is CASSILHEQFF. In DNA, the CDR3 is TGTGCCAGTAGTATACTCCATGAGCAGTTCTTC. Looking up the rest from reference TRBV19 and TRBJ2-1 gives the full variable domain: DGGITQSPKYLFRKEGQNVTLSCEQNLNHDAMYWYRQDPGQGLRLIYYSQIVNDFQKGDIAEGYSVSREKKESFPLTVTSAQKNPTAFYLCASSILHEQFFGPGTRLTVL.

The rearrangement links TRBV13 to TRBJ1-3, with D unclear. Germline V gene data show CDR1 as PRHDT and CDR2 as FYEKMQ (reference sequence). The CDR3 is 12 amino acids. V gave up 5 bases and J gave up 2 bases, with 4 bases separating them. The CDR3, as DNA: TGTGCCAGCAGCCGTACTGGAAACACCATATATTTT. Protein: CASSRTGNTIYF.

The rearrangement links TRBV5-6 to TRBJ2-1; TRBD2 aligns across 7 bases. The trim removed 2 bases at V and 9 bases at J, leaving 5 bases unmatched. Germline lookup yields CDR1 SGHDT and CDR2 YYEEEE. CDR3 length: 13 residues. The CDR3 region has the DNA TGTGCCAGCAGCTTTGGCAGGGAGGGTGAGCAGTTCTTC. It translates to CASSFGREGEQFF.

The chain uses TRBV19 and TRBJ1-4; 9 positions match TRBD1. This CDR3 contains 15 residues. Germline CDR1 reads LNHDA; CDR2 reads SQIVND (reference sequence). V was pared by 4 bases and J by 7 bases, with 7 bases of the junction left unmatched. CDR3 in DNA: TGTGCCAGTAGTAACTGGGGACAGGGCGGTGAAAAACTGTTTTTT. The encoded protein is CASSNWGQGGEKLFF.

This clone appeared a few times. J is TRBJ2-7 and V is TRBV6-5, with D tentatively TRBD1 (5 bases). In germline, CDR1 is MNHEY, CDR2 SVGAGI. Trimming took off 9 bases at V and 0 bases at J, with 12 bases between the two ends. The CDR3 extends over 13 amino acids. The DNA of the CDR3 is TGTGCCAGTTCCGAGACAGACTCCTACGAGCAGTACTTC. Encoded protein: CASSETDSYEQYF.

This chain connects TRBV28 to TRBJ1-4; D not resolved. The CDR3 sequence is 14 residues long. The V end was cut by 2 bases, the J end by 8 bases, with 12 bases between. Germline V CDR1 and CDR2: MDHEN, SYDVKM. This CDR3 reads CASSLMVAEEKLFF. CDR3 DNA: TGTGCCAGCAGTTTAATGGTGGCGGAAGAAAAACTGTTTTTT.

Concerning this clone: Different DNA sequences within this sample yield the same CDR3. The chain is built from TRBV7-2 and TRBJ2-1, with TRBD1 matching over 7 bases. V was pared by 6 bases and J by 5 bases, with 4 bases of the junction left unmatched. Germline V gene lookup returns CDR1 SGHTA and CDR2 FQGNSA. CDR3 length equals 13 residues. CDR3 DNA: TGTGCCAGCAGTTTGGACAGGAACAATGAGCAGTTCTTC. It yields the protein CASSLDRNNEQFF. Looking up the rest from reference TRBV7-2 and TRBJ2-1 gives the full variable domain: GAGVSQSPSNKVTEKGKDVELRCDPISGHTALYWYRQSLGQGLEFLIYFQGNSAPDKSGLPSDRFSAERTGGSVSTLTIQRTQQEDSAVYLCASSLDRNNEQFFGPGTRLTVL.

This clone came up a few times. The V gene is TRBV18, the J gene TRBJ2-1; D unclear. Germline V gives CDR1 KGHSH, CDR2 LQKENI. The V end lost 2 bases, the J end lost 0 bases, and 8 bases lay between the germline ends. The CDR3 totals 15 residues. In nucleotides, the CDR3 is TGTGCCAGCTCACCAGCGGTCCACTCCTACAATGAGCAGTTCTTC. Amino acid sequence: CASSPAVHSYNEQFF.

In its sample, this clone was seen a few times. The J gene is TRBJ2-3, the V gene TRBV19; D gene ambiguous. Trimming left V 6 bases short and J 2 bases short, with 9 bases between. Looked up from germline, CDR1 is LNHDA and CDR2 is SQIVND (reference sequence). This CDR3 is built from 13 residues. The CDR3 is CASSRGVTDTQYF. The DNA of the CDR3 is TGTGCCAGTAGCCGAGGTGTCACAGATACGCAGTATTTT.

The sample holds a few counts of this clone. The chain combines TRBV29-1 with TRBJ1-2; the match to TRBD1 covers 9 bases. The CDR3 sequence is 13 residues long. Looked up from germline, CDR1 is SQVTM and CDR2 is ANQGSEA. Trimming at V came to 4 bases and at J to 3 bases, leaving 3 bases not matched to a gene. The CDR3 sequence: CSVAGTGYYGYTF. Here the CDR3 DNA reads TGCAGCGTTGCCGGGACAGGGTACTATGGCTACACCTTC.

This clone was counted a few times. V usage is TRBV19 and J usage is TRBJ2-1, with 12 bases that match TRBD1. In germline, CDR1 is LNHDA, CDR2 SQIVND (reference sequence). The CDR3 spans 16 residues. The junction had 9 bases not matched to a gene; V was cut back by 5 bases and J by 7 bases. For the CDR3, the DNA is TGTGCCAGTAGTTTCCGCCGGGACAGGGGGCATAATGAGCAGTTCTTC. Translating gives CASSFRRDRGHNEQFF. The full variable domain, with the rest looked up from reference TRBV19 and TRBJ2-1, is DGGITQSPKYLFRKEGQNVTLSCEQNLNHDAMYWYRQDPGQGLRLIYYSQIVNDFQKGDIAEGYSVSREKKESFPLTVTSAQKNPTAFYLCASSFRRDRGHNEQFFGPGTRLTVL.

CDR3 protein: CASNSEGWHEKLFF. The CDR3 DNA sequence: TGTGCCAGCAACTCCGAAGGATGGCATGAAAAACTGTTTTTT. V is TRBV6-1 and J is TRBJ1-4; D is ambiguous. Germline V gene data show CDR1 as MNHNS and CDR2 as SASEGT. This CDR3 has 14 residues. Trimming took off 7 bases at V and 6 bases at J, with 15 bases between the two ends.

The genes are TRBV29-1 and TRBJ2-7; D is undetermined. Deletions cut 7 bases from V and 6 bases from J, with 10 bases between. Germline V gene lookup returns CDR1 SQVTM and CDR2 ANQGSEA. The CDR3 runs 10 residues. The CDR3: CSAEVGEQYF. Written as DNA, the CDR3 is TGCAGCGCCGAGGTAGGCGAGCAGTACTTC.

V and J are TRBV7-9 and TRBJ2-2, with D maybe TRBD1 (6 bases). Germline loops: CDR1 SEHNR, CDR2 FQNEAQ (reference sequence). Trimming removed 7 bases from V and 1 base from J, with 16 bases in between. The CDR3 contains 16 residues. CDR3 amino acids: CASTGGWGQNTGELFF. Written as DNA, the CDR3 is TGTGCCAGCACCGGAGGTTGGGGGCAGAACACCGGGGAGCTGTTTTTT.

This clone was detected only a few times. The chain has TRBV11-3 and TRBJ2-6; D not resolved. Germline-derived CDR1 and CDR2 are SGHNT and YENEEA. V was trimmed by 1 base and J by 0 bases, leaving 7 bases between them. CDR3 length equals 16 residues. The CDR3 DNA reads TGTGCCAGCAGCTTAGGAAGGGTCTCTGGGGCCAACGTCCTGACTTTC. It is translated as CASSLGRVSGANVLTF.

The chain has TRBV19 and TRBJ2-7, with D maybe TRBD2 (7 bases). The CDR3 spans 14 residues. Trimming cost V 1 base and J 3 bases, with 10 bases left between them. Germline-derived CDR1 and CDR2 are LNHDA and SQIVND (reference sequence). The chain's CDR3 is CASSIGGGIYEQYF. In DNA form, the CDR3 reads TGTGCCAGTAGTATAGGCGGGGGCATCTACGAGCAGTACTTC.

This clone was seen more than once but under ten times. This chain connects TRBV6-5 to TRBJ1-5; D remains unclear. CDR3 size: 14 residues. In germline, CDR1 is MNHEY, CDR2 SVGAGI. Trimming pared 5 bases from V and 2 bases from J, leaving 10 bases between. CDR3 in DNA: TGTGCCAGCAGTGACCCAGGTGGCAATCAGCCCCAGCATTTT. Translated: CASSDPGGNQPQHF.

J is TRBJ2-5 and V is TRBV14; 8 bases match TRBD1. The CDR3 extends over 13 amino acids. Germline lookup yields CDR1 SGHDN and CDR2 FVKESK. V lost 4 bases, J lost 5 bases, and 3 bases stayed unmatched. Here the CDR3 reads CASSPTGVETQYF. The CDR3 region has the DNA TGTGCCAGCAGCCCGACAGGGGTGGAGACCCAGTACTTC.

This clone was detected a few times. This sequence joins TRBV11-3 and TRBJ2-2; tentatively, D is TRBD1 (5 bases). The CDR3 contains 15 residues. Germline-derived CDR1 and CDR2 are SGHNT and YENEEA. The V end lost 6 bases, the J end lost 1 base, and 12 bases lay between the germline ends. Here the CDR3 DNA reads TGTGCCAGCAGTAAGGGGCCCCTGAACACCGGGGAGCTGTTTTTT. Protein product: CASSKGPLNTGELFF.

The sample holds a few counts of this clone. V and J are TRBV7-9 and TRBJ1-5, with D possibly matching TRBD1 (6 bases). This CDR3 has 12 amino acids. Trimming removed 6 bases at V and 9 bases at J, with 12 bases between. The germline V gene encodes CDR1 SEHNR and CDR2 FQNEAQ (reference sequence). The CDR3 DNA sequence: TGTGCCAGCAGTTCAGGGGAGAGGCCCCAGCATTTT. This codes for CASSSGERPQHF.

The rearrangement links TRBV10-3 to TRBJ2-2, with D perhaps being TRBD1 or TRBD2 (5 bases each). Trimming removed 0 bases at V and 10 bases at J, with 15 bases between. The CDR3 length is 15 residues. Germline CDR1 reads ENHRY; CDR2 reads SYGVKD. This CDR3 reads CAISESGEIGQELFF. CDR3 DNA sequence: TGTGCCATCAGTGAGTCGGGGGAGATCGGGCAGGAGCTGTTTTTT.

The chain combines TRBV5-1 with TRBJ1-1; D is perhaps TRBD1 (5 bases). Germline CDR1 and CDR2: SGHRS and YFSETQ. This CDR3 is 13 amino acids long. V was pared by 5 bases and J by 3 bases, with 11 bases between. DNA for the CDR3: TGCGCCAGCAGGGACACCGCGGACACTGAAGCTTTCTTT. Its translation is CASRDTADTEAFF.

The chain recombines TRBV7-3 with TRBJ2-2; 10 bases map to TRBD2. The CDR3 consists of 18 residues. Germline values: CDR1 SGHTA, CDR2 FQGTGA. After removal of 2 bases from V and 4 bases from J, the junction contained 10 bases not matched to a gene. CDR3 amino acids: CASSLSLLAGEITGELFF. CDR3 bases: TGTGCCAGCAGCTTATCTCTTCTAGCGGGGGAGATCACCGGGGAGCTGTTTTTT.

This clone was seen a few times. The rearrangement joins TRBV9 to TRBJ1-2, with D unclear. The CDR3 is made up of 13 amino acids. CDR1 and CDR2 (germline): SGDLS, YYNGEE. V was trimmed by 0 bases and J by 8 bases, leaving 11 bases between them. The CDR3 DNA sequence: TGTGCCAGCAGCGTAGATTCCCTAACAGGCTACACCTTC. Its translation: CASSVDSLTGYTF.